This T cell receptor beta chain came from a study of T cells in localized non-small cell lung cancer. Findings of the study overall: Uninvolved adjacent lung had higher T cell clonality than tumor and all other tissues. The appearance of a median approximately 61 of the top 100 tumor clones was seen in adjacent lung. Sequencing was limited to one tumor region, leaving the possibility of heterogeneity open.

Using immunoSEQ multiplex PCR, the repertoire was profiled, and TCRdb retains in-frame clones only, with some absent. Here the sample spans roughly 16,000 clones, roughly 87% being singletons. As concerns this clone: Its specificity is not known.

With 5 bases removed from V and 6 bases from J, the gap between germline ends came to 19 bases. The germline V gene encodes CDR1 MDHEN and CDR2 SYDVKM. The CDR3 runs to 15 residues. The TCR originated in a male donor at least 60 years old with stage I lung adenocarcinoma. Sequenced material: peripheral blood, taken before any cancer treatment. This chain links TRBV28 with TRBJ1-2; weak D call: TRBD1 (6 bases). This CDR3 reads CASSSWGALRDGYTF. In nucleotides, the CDR3 is TGTGCCAGCAGTAGCTGGGGGGCGCTTAGGGATGGCTACACCTTC.